This T cell receptor beta chain was captured in a study of T-cell memory formation after mild COVID-19. The CDR3 runs 15 residues. The V gene's germline CDR1 is SSHAT and CDR2 FNYEAQ (reference sequence). This clonotype has just a few counts. An end of the junction differs from the germline gene, which may be a read error. TCRdb re-derived calls from the 5' RACE reads in MiXCR, one entry per CDR3 protein. Among tens of thousands of distinct CDR3 sequences listed, more than 11% were seen once. The receptor was isolated from an adult woman who had mild COVID-19 (a few samples of this study predate the infection). Cell type and time point are not known. The chain joins TRBV7-7 to TRBJ2-7; 9 nucleotides agree with TRBD2. Specimen: PBMCs or a T cell subset sorted from them (not recorded which). The CDR3 reads CASSLAAGGPDEQYF. The CDR3 coding sequence is TGTGCTAGCAGCTTAGCGGCGGGAGGGCCAGATGAGCAGTACTTC.